Following are 4 T cell receptor beta chains from one sample sequenced in a study of CD8 T cells in Susac syndrome. Reverse transcription of roughly 0.45 to 1 ug RNA used random hexamers. TCRdb redid the calling of the immunoSEQ multiplex PCR reads with MiXCR, one entry per CDR3 protein. The table lists roughly 200,000 distinct CDR3 sequences, approximately 95% of them singletons, with around 0.076% in the top ten. Sequences were obtained from CD4+ T cells from PBMCs. The source of these receptors is a human donor with multiple sclerosis.

This chain links TRBV20-1 with TRBJ2-1; either TRBD1 or TRBD2 may supply D (6 bases each). Trimming shortened V by 3 bases and J by 7 bases, and 16 bases separated the two germline ends. The CDR3 has 14 residues. The germline V gene encodes CDR1 DFQATT and CDR2 SNEGSKA (reference sequence). CDR3 sequence (DNA): TGCAGTGCTAGGGGGGGCCGTAGCGGTAATGAGCAGTTCTTC. This sequence encodes CSARGGRSGNEQFF.

V and J are TRBV4-1 and TRBJ1-6; D may be TRBD1 (6 bases). Germline values: CDR1 MGHRA, CDR2 YSYEKL. V was clipped by 5 bases and J by 6 bases, with 14 bases between them. The CDR3 is made up of 15 amino acids. This CDR3 is CASSYPGQTNSPLHF. CDR3 DNA sequence: TGCGCCAGCAGCTATCCAGGACAGACTAATTCACCCCTCCACTTT.

The chain uses TRBV3-1 and TRBJ1-2; D call uncertain. This CDR3 is built from 12 residues. Trimming took 3 bases from V and 5 from J, leaving 7 bases between them. Germline V CDR1 and CDR2: LGHDT, YNNKEL (reference sequence). The DNA for the CDR3 is TGTGCCAGCAGCCAGGGAGAGTATGGCTACACCTTC. Translation: CASSQGEYGYTF.

J is TRBJ2-3 and V is TRBV29-1, with D uncertain. The CDR3 has 11 residues. In germline, CDR1 is SQVTM, CDR2 ANQGSEA. The V gene lost 4 bases and the J gene lost 6 bases, with 8 bases spanning the gap. The CDR3 DNA sequence: TGCAGCGTTGTAAGTGGTGATACGCAGTATTTT. This sequence encodes CSVVSGDTQYF.